Below, 27 T cell receptor beta chains from the same sample are listed, as sequenced in a study of blood T cell repertoires in COVID-19. Measured with immunoSEQ multiplex PCR; TCRdb has only the in-frame clones, and not every one. The repertoire holds roughly 150,000 clones, with roughly 87% as singletons. The sequenced sample was peripheral blood. The receptor set was obtained from a human donor in a cohort sampled during active COVID-19.

This chain uses TRBV28 with TRBJ2-7; the D is unclear. Germline values: CDR1 MDHEN, CDR2 SYDVKM. V dropped 6 bases and J dropped 2 bases, with 8 bases sitting between them. The CDR3 consists of 12 residues. CDR3 sequence reads: CASRLPPYEQYF. In DNA form, the CDR3 reads TGTGCCAGCAGACTCCCTCCCTACGAGCAGTACTTC.

The J gene is TRBJ1-2, the V gene TRBV30; TRBD1 is a possible D gene (5 bases). CDR1 and CDR2 from the germline V gene are GTSNPN and SVGIG (reference sequence). The V end lost 1 base, the J end lost 7 bases, and 7 bases lay between the germline ends. CDR3 length: 11 amino acids. The CDR3 DNA sequence: TGTGCCTGGAGTGAGGGGCTTGGCTACACCTTC. This codes for CAWSEGLGYTF.

This chain joins TRBV27 and TRBJ2-7; TRBD2 is a possible D gene (5 bases). The CDR3 consists of 15 residues. Between the trimmed V and J ends, which lost 2 bases and 1 base, there was a span of 12 bases. Germline values: CDR1 MNHEY, CDR2 SMNVEV (reference sequence). CDR3 coding DNA: TGTGCCAGCAGTTTAAATATTTGGGAGTCCTACGAGCAGTACTTC. It is translated as CASSLNIWESYEQYF.

V and J are TRBV9 and TRBJ2-3; D is possibly TRBD2 (6 bases). The germline gives CDR1 SGDLS, CDR2 YYNGEE. Trimming pared 0 bases from V and 2 bases from J, leaving 10 bases between. This CDR3 contains 15 residues. The CDR3 reads CASSVAGGTTDTQYF. The CDR3 nucleotides are TGTGCCAGCAGCGTAGCGGGCGGGACCACAGATACGCAGTATTTT. Based on the CDR3 plus reference TRBV9 and TRBJ2-3, the full variable domain is DSGVTQTPKHLITATGQRVTLRCSPRSGDLSVYWYQQSLDQGLQFLIQYYNGEERAKGNILERFSAQQFPDLHSELNLSSLELGDSALYFCASSVAGGTTDTQYFGPGTRLTVL.

This chain connects TRBV6-2 or TRBV6-3 to TRBJ2-3, with 13 bases matching TRBD2. The CDR3 length is 18 residues. Germline V gene sequence: CDR1 MNHEY, CDR2 SVGEGT. V was pared by 5 bases and J by 6 bases, with 14 bases of the junction left unmatched. The CDR3 region has the DNA TGTGCCAGCAGTAGACTAGCGGGAGGTAACCTCCCTTTGGATACGCAGTATTTT. Protein product: CASSRLAGGNLPLDTQYF.

The rearrangement joins TRBV28 to TRBJ1-6; D is undetermined. The germline V and J ends were trimmed by 1 base and 8 bases, with 12 bases remaining between them. The germline V gene has CDR1 MDHEN and CDR2 SYDVKM. The CDR3 is made up of 15 amino acids. The CDR3 sequence: CASSLLASQDSPLHF. In DNA form, the CDR3 reads TGTGCCAGCAGTTTATTGGCATCTCAGGATTCACCCCTCCACTTT. Full variable domain (rest looked up from reference TRBV28 and TRBJ1-6): DVKVTQSSRYLVKRTGEKVFLECVQDMDHENMFWYRQDPGLGLRLIYFSYDVKMKEKGDIPEGYSVSREKKERFSLILESASTNQTSMYLCASSLLASQDSPLHFGNGTRLTVT.

The gene calls are TRBV4-2 and TRBJ2-5; possibly TRBD1 for D (5 bases). The V end was cut by 1 base, the J end by 2 bases, with 11 bases between. CDR1 LGHNA and CDR2 YNFKEQ come from the germline V gene. CDR3 length: 15 residues. The CDR3 sequence is CASSQVDTGQETQYF. CDR3 coding DNA: TGTGCCAGCAGCCAAGTTGACACAGGACAAGAGACCCAGTACTTC.

There are a few counts of this clone. Other DNA sequences within the sample encode an identical CDR3. This chain connects TRBV7-9 to TRBJ2-7; 10 bases are shared with TRBD2. The CDR3 is 14 residues long. Per germline, CDR1 SEHNR and CDR2 FQNEAQ (reference sequence). Germline trimming cut 2 bases from V and 3 bases from J; bases unmatched to any gene: 1. The CDR3 is CASSLRTSGYEQYF. The CDR3 DNA reads as TGTGCCAGCAGCTTACGGACTAGCGGCTACGAGCAGTACTTC.

The chain recombines TRBV7-2 with TRBJ1-4, with 9 bases fitting TRBD1. V lost 3 bases and J lost 8; bases outside the gene matches: 7. CDR3 size: 15 residues. The germline V gene encodes CDR1 SGHTA and CDR2 FQGNSA. The DNA of the CDR3 is TGTGCCAGCAGCTTTGACAGGGGGACGGGAGAAAAACTGTTTTTT. Translating gives CASSFDRGTGEKLFF.

V usage is TRBV30 and J usage is TRBJ1-2; D remains ambiguous. The V and J ends lost 5 bases and 4 bases respectively, with 14 bases between them. Germline CDR1 reads GTSNPN; CDR2 reads SVGIG (reference sequence). The length of the CDR3 is 13 residues. In nucleotides, the CDR3 is TGTGCCTGGGCCGCGGGTTCTAGCTATGGCTACACCTTC. Protein product: CAWAAGSSYGYTF.

This clone has just one count. The chain carries TRBV28 and TRBJ2-7; D not certain. Germline CDR1 and CDR2: MDHEN and SYDVKM. This CDR3 has 14 amino acids. The V gene lost 7 bases and the J gene lost 2 bases, with 15 bases spanning the gap. The CDR3 reads CASTHPGQPYEQYF. The CDR3 DNA follows: TGTGCCAGCACCCACCCGGGTCAGCCCTACGAGCAGTACTTC.

This rearrangement joins TRBV4-3 to TRBJ1-2; D gene unclear. Trimming removed 1 base from V and 3 bases from J, with 6 bases in between. CDR1 and CDR2 from the germline V gene are LGHNA and YSLEER. This CDR3 contains 13 residues. CDR3 DNA sequence: TGCGCCAGCAGCCAAGTAGTGGACTATGGCTACACCTTC. Its translation: CASSQVVDYGYTF.

This chain links TRBV15 with TRBJ2-2; D not certain. Trimming left V 0 bases short and J 4 bases short, with 9 bases between. Germline V gene sequence: CDR1 LNHNV, CDR2 YYDKDF (reference sequence). This CDR3 comprises 15 residues. CDR3 DNA sequence: TGTGCCACCAGCAGAGATGCACGGAGCACCGGGGAGCTGTTTTTT. Its translation is CATSRDARSTGELFF.

The chain combines TRBV3-1 (or the pseudogene TRBV3-2) with TRBJ2-5, with D possibly matching TRBD2 (6 bases). The V gene's germline CDR1 is LGHDT and CDR2 YNNKEL (reference sequence). This CDR3 spans 15 amino acids. The V and J ends lost 4 bases and 2 bases respectively, with 14 bases between them. The DNA of the CDR3 is TGTGCCAGCAGCCCCTTTTCTAGCGTTCAAGAGACCCAGTACTTC. Its protein is CASSPFSSVQETQYF.

The gene calls are TRBV2 and TRBJ2-2; 10 bases align to TRBD1. The germline V gene has CDR1 SNHLY and CDR2 FYNNEI. The CDR3 runs to 16 residues. V trimming: 3 bases; J trimming: 5 bases; junction bases outside the gene matches: 6. DNA for the CDR3: TGTGCCAGCAGTGATGACAGGGGGCGGGTAACCGGGGAGCTGTTTTTT. The encoded protein is CASSDDRGRVTGELFF.

This rearrangement joins TRBV4-1 to TRBJ2-7, with D possibly matching TRBD2 (6 bases). V gave up 1 base and J gave up 5 bases, with 12 bases separating them. Germline CDR1 and CDR2: MGHRA and YSYEKL. CDR3 length: 14 residues. The CDR3 is CASSQGEREDEQYF. The CDR3 DNA sequence: TGCGCCAGCAGCCAAGGGGAAAGGGAGGACGAGCAGTACTTC.

This chain uses TRBV11-2 with TRBJ2-7, with D tentatively TRBD1 (6 bases). The ends were cut back, 1 base at V and 5 bases at J, with 12 bases in the middle. The germline V gene has CDR1 SGHAT and CDR2 FQNNGV. CDR3 length: 14 amino acids. The CDR3 here is CASSLVRGYHEQYF. The CDR3 nucleotides are TGTGCCAGCAGCTTAGTGAGGGGGTATCACGAGCAGTACTTC.

This chain links TRBV6-1 with TRBJ2-3; TRBD2 might be the D (5 bases). CDR1 is MNHNS, CDR2 SASEGT, per germline. The CDR3 is 15 residues long. V was clipped by 2 bases and J by 2 bases, with 11 bases between them. The CDR3 protein is CASSELTGYTDTQYF. CDR3 DNA sequence: TGTGCCAGCAGTGAACTGACGGGGTACACAGATACGCAGTATTTT.

The rearrangement uses TRBV7-2 and TRBJ1-6, with TRBD1 identical over 9 bases. Germline V gene sequence: CDR1 SGHTA, CDR2 FQGNSA. V gave up 5 bases and J gave up 7 bases; unmatched junction bases: 6. The CDR3 is made up of 15 amino acids. Here the CDR3 DNA reads TGTGCCAGCAGCCCCGGACAGGGGTGGAATTCACCCCTCCACTTT. It encodes CASSPGQGWNSPLHF.

V and J are TRBV7-2 and TRBJ2-7; the match to TRBD2 covers 7 bases. Germline V gene lookup returns CDR1 SGHTA and CDR2 FQGNSA. With V trimmed by 2 bases and J by 3 bases, 16 bases remained unmatched. The CDR3 has 18 residues. The CDR3 sequence is CASSLSSSGSTRIYEQYF. The CDR3, as DNA: TGTGCCAGCAGCTTATCCTCTAGCGGCTCAACAAGGATCTACGAGCAGTACTTC.

V and J are TRBV27 and TRBJ1-1, with TRBD1 matching 9 bases. Germline V gene sequence: CDR1 MNHEY, CDR2 SMNVEV (reference sequence). CDR3 length equals 15 residues. Germline trimming cut 3 bases from V and 1 base from J; bases unmatched to any gene: 3. The DNA for the CDR3 is TGTGCCAGCAGTTTGGGACAGGGCTGGAACACTGAAGCTTTCTTT. Translating gives CASSLGQGWNTEAFF.

The chain recombines TRBV4-3 with TRBJ1-6; 7 bases are shared with TRBD1. J lost 7 bases, V lost 2 bases, and 8 bases had no gene match. The CDR3 is 16 amino acids. The germline gives CDR1 LGHNA, CDR2 YSLEER. In DNA form, the CDR3 reads TGCGCCAGCAGCCAAATCCTGGGGGACAGAAATTCACCCCTCCACTTT. Its protein is CASSQILGDRNSPLHF.

The chain employs TRBV28 and TRBJ1-5; a weak D match, TRBD1 (5 bases). Between the trimmed V and J ends, which lost 0 bases and 3 bases, there was a span of 6 bases. This CDR3 comprises 14 residues. The germline CDR1 and CDR2 sequences are MDHEN and SYDVKM. The CDR3 is CASSLWTANQPQHF. CDR3 DNA: TGTGCCAGCAGTTTATGGACAGCCAATCAGCCCCAGCATTTT.

The chain uses TRBV3-1 (or the pseudogene TRBV3-2) and TRBJ2-3; TRBD2 agrees at 15 bases. Germline-derived CDR1 and CDR2 are LGHDT and YNNKEL (reference sequence). V gave up 4 bases and J gave up 2 bases; unmatched junction bases: 10. The CDR3 has 19 residues. Here the CDR3 reads CASSPGTSGRIPFTDTQYF. The CDR3 nucleotides read TGTGCCAGCAGCCCCGGGACTAGCGGGAGGATCCCCTTCACAGATACGCAGTATTTT.

V is TRBV2 and J is TRBJ2-7; TRBD2 aligns across 7 bases. V dropped 9 bases and J dropped 6; count of bases not matched to a gene: 5. This CDR3 region has 11 residues. Germline values: CDR1 SNHLY, CDR2 FYNNEI. CDR3 residues: CASWGGVEQYF. CDR3 coding DNA: TGTGCCAGTTGGGGGGGAGTCGAGCAGTACTTC. Variable domain in full (rest from reference TRBV2 and TRBJ2-7): EPEVTQTPSHQVTQMGQEVILRCVPISNHLYFYWYRQILGQKVEFLVSFYNNEISEKSEIFDDQFSVERPDGSNFTLKIRSTKLEDSAMYFCASWGGVEQYFGPGTRLTVT.

This chain links TRBV5-1 with TRBJ2-1, with 10 bases identical to TRBD2. The CDR3 consists of 14 residues. V dropped 2 bases and J dropped 8; count of bases not matched to a gene: 4. The germline gives CDR1 SGHRS, CDR2 YFSETQ. The CDR3 is CASSFASGSDEQFF. The CDR3 DNA sequence: TGCGCCAGCAGCTTTGCTAGCGGGAGCGATGAGCAGTTCTTC.

This clone was counted once. The rearrangement uses TRBV2 and TRBJ1-2, with D perhaps TRBD1 (6 bases). Germline V gives CDR1 SNHLY, CDR2 FYNNEI. V gave up 5 bases and J gave up 2 bases, with 12 bases separating them. CDR3 length equals 14 residues. The CDR3 DNA sequence: TGTGCCAGCAGTCGCCCAGGGGAGAACTATGGCTACACCTTC. Protein product: CASSRPGENYGYTF.